The 19 T cell receptor beta chains presented below share a single source sample, sequenced in a study of cytomegalovirus exposure and HLA in healthy donors. Primers for the PCR totalled 60 Vbeta and 13 Jbeta. Sequencing was performed with immunoSEQ multiplex PCR; in TCRdb, only in-frame clones are kept and a portion is missing. The table records about 200,000 clones, 70% to 85% of them present only once. Sequencing input: PBMCs. These receptors all come from a man in his fifties in good health and CMV-seronegative.

The chain employs TRBV6-1 and TRBJ2-5, with D maybe TRBD1 (5 bases). Germline-derived CDR1 and CDR2 are MNHNS and SASEGT. The CDR3 covers 13 residues. V was trimmed by 2 bases and J by 6 bases, leaving 10 bases between them. CDR3 loop: CASSEQGTKTQYF. The CDR3 DNA follows: TGTGCCAGCAGTGAACAGGGAACAAAGACCCAGTACTTC.

The V call is TRBV5-4, the J call TRBJ2-5, with a tentative D call TRBD2 (5 bases). Germline lookup yields CDR1 SGHNT and CDR2 YYREEE (reference sequence). The CDR3 has 14 amino acids. Trimming left V 3 bases short and J 1 base short, with 10 bases between. CDR3 sequence reads: CASSSRGSQETQYF. The CDR3 nucleotides are TGTGCCAGCAGCTCCCGGGGTAGCCAAGAGACCCAGTACTTC. The full variable domain, completed using reference TRBV5-4 and TRBJ2-5, is ETGVTQSPTHLIKTRGQQVTLRCSSQSGHNTVSWYQQALGQGPQFIFQYYREEENGRGNFPPRFSGLQFPNYSSELNVNALELDDSALYLCASSSRGSQETQYFGPGTRLLVL.

The V call is TRBV18, the J call TRBJ2-1; 11 bases fit TRBD2. The CDR3 is 20 residues long. From germline, CDR1 is KGHSH and CDR2 LQKENI. Trimming cost V 2 bases and J 5 bases; bases outside gene matches: 17. The CDR3 nucleotides are TGTGCCAGCTCACCATATGCCTCCGGGAGTACTAGCGGGAGACACAATGAGCAGTTCTTC. This encodes CASSPYASGSTSGRHNEQFF.

The chain has TRBV6-5 and TRBJ1-2; no clear D. V was shortened by 8 bases and J by 4 bases, with 11 bases between the two germline ends. The germline gives CDR1 MNHEY, CDR2 SVGAGI. This CDR3 is 12 amino acids long. CDR3 region: CASHGGGYGYTF. For the CDR3, the DNA is TGTGCCAGCCACGGCGGCGGCTATGGCTACACCTTC.

This chain connects TRBV19 to TRBJ2-3; TRBD1 agrees at 9 bases. The CDR3 is 15 amino acids. V was pared by 4 bases and J by 3 bases, with 5 bases of the junction left unmatched. Germline V gives CDR1 LNHDA, CDR2 SQIVND (reference sequence). The CDR3 loop reads CASSSRQGVTDTQYF. The DNA of the CDR3 is TGTGCCAGTAGTAGTAGACAGGGGGTTACAGATACGCAGTATTTT.

J is TRBJ1-6 and V is TRBV4-1; no reliable D call. CDR1 is MGHRA and CDR2 is YSYEKL in the germline V gene. Trimming pared 4 bases from V and 0 bases from J, leaving 16 bases between. This CDR3 is built from 18 residues. Written as DNA, the CDR3 is TGCGCCAGCAGCCGCCAACAAGCAGGTAGCTCCTATAATTCACCCCTCCACTTT. The encoded protein is CASSRQQAGSSYNSPLHF.

CDR3 bases: TGTGCCAGCTCACTACTTGGGACAGGGGTGTCCTACGAGCAGTACTTC. Its protein is CASSLLGTGVSYEQYF. V gene TRBV18 combines with J gene TRBJ2-7, with 10 bases matching TRBD1. The CDR3 is 16 amino acids. Germline CDR1 KGHSH, CDR2 LQKENI. The V gene end was trimmed by 4 bases and the J gene end by 1 base; junction bases not matched to a gene: 7.

This clone was recorded a few times. The gene calls are TRBV7-3 and TRBJ2-2; 7 positions match TRBD1. The junction had 10 bases not matched to a gene; V was cut back by 5 bases and J by 7 bases. This CDR3 comprises 15 residues. Germline V CDR1 and CDR2: SGHTA, FQGTGA. DNA for the CDR3: TGTGCCAGCAGCCCTAGTAGACAGGGAATCGGGGAGCTGTTTTTT. Its translation is CASSPSRQGIGELFF.

V gene TRBV2 combines with J gene TRBJ2-1; D uncertain. The V gene's germline CDR1 is SNHLY and CDR2 FYNNEI. CDR3 length equals 11 residues. V lost 6 bases to trimming and J lost 9 bases, with 9 bases between them. The CDR3 DNA reads as TGTGCCAGCAGGGAGCTCGGTGAGCAGTTCTTC. Protein: CASRELGEQFF.

This chain uses TRBV27 with TRBJ2-7; TRBD1 matches at 9 bases. The germline gives CDR1 MNHEY, CDR2 SMNVEV (reference sequence). The CDR3 sequence is 15 residues long. The V segment lost 2 bases and the J segment 5 bases; nucleotides outside the gene matches: 7. The CDR3 DNA follows: TGTGCCAGCAGTTTAAGCGTGGGACAGGGCCACGAGCAGTACTTC. Translated: CASSLSVGQGHEQYF.

The V and J genes are TRBV6-5 and TRBJ1-3; D unclear. Trimming cost V 4 bases and J 4 bases, with 14 bases left between them. The CDR3 has 15 amino acids. The germline V gene encodes CDR1 MNHEY and CDR2 SVGAGI. The CDR3 is CASSSGKAGGNTIYF. The CDR3 region has the DNA TGTGCCAGCAGTTCCGGGAAAGCGGGAGGAAACACCATATATTTT.

This clone was observed a handful of times. The chain carries TRBV19 and TRBJ2-6, with a tentative D call TRBD1 (6 bases). Germline assignment: CDR1 LNHDA and CDR2 SQIVND (reference sequence). The CDR3 contains 18 residues. Trimming left V 1 base short and J 0 bases short, with 13 bases between. The CDR3 DNA reads TGTGCCAGTAGTATAGGAGGGGGTGGGTACTCTGGGGCCAACGTCCTGACTTTC. Encoded protein: CASSIGGGGYSGANVLTF. Looking up the rest from reference TRBV19 and TRBJ2-6 gives the full variable domain: DGGITQSPKYLFRKEGQNVTLSCEQNLNHDAMYWYRQDPGQGLRLIYYSQIVNDFQKGDIAEGYSVSREKKESFPLTVTSAQKNPTAFYLCASSIGGGGYSGANVLTFGAGSRLTVL.

The chain joins TRBV19 to TRBJ1-5; the D is unclear. This CDR3 has 15 amino acids. The V gene lost 4 bases and the J gene lost 4 bases, with 14 bases spanning the gap. Germline-derived CDR1 and CDR2 are LNHDA and SQIVND (reference sequence). The CDR3 sequence is CASSTFGGPNQPQHF. The CDR3 DNA reads as TGTGCCAGTAGTACTTTTGGCGGTCCAAATCAGCCCCAGCATTTT.

The rearrangement uses TRBV11-3 and TRBJ2-7; TRBD1 matches 7 bases. CDR1 is SGHNT and CDR2 is YENEEA in the germline V gene. The V and J ends lost 5 bases and 3 bases, in that order; junction bases with no gene match: 7. This CDR3 region has 14 residues. The CDR3 loop is CASSLRQGNYEQYF. The DNA for the CDR3 is TGTGCCAGCAGCCTAAGACAGGGAAACTACGAGCAGTACTTC.

This chain links TRBV6-1 with TRBJ1-3; 8 bases line up with TRBD1. Germline V CDR1 and CDR2: MNHNS, SASEGT. This CDR3 is built from 17 residues. Germline trimming cut 4 bases from V and 4 bases from J; bases unmatched to any gene: 12. The DNA for the CDR3 is TGTGCCAGCAGTGGGGACAGGAACGAACCGTACGGAAACACCATATATTTT. It yields the protein CASSGDRNEPYGNTIYF.

This chain links TRBV6-5 with TRBJ1-1; D may be TRBD1 (6 bases). Germline-derived CDR1 and CDR2 are MNHEY and SVGAGI. This CDR3 region has 15 residues. The V end was cut by 1 base, the J end by 3 bases, with 12 bases between. In nucleotides, the CDR3 is TGTGCCAGCAGTTACTACAGGGCAACGTACACTGAAGCTTTCTTT. Translated, it gives CASSYYRATYTEAFF.

This chain uses TRBV27 with TRBJ2-7; 7 nucleotides agree with TRBD1. Per the germline V gene, CDR1 is MNHEY and CDR2 is SMNVEV (reference sequence). Trimming cost V 5 bases and J 4 bases; bases outside gene matches: 11. The CDR3 has 15 amino acids. CDR3 amino acids: CASSPRDRPLYEQYF. The CDR3 nucleotides read TGTGCCAGCAGTCCCCGGGACAGACCCCTTTACGAGCAGTACTTC.

The chain combines TRBV12-5 with TRBJ2-7, with D tentatively TRBD2 (5 bases). Trimming left V 6 bases short and J 4 bases short, with 10 bases between. There are 12 residues in the CDR3. From germline, CDR1 is LGHNT and CDR2 FRNRAP. The DNA of the CDR3 is TGTGCTAGTGGACTGGGGAGATACGAGCAGTACTTC. Its translation: CASGLGRYEQYF.

The chain couples TRBV18 to TRBJ2-5, with a weak D call TRBD2 (6 bases). Trimming took 2 bases from V and 1 from J, leaving 14 bases between them. CDR1 is KGHSH, CDR2 LQKENI, per germline. The CDR3 has 16 residues. The CDR3 nucleotides are TGTGCCAGCTCACCAGGGACTCCCGCAGGCCAAGAGACCCAGTACTTC. It codes for CASSPGTPAGQETQYF.